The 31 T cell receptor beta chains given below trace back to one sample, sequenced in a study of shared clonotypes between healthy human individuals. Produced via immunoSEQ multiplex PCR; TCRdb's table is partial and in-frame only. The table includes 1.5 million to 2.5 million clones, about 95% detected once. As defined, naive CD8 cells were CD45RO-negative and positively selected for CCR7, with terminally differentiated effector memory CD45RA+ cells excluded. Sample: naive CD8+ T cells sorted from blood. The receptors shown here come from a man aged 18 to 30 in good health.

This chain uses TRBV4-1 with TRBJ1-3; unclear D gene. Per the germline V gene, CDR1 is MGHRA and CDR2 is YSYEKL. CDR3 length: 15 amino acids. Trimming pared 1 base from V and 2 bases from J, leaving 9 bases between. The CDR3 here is CASSQVPVPGNTIYF. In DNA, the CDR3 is TGCGCCAGCAGCCAAGTCCCGGTCCCTGGAAACACCATATATTTT.

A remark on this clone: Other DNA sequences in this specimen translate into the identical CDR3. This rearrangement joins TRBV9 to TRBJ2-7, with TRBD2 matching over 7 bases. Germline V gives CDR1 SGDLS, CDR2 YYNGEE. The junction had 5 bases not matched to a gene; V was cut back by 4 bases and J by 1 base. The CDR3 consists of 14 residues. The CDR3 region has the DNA TGTGCCAGCAGCCCTTCTAGCGGATCCTACGAGCAGTACTTC. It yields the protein CASSPSSGSYEQYF.

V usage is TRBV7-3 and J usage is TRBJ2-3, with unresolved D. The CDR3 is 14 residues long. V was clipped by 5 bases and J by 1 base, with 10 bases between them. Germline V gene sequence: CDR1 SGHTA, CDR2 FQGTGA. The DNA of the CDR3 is TGTGCCAGCAGCCCTTATCATGGCACAGATACGCAGTATTTT. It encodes CASSPYHGTDTQYF.

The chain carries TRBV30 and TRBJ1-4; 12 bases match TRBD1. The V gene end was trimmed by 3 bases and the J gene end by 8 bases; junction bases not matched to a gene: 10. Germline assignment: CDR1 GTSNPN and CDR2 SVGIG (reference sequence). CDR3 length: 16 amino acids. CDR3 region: CAWSAGTGGDSEKLFF. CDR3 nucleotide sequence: TGTGCCTGGAGCGCCGGGACAGGGGGCGATTCCGAAAAACTGTTTTTT. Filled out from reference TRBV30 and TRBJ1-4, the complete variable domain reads SQTIHQWPATLVQPVGSPLSLECTVEGTSNPNLYWYRQAAGRGLQLLFYSVGIGQISSEVPQNLSASRPQDRQFILSSKKLLLSDSGFYLCAWSAGTGGDSEKLFFGSGTQLSVL.

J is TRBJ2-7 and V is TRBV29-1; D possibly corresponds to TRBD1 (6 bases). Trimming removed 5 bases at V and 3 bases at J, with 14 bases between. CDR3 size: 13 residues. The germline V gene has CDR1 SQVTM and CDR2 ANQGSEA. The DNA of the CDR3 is TGCAGCGTTAATGAGGGACATAGCTACGAGCAGTACTTC. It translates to CSVNEGHSYEQYF.

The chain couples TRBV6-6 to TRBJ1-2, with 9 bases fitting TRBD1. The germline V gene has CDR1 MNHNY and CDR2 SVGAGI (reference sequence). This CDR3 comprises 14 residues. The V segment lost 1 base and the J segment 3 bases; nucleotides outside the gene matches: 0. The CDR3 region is CASSYWDRDYGYTF. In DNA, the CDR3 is TGTGCCAGCAGTTACTGGGACAGGGACTATGGCTACACCTTC.

CDR3 residues: CASSEAERGYEQYF. The CDR3 nucleotides read TGTGCCAGCAGTGAAGCCGAAAGGGGATACGAGCAGTACTTC. The V and J genes are TRBV6-1 and TRBJ2-7; a possible D gene is TRBD1 (5 bases). In germline, CDR1 is MNHNS, CDR2 SASEGT. Trimming removed 0 bases at V and 4 bases at J, with 10 bases between. The length of the CDR3 is 14 residues.

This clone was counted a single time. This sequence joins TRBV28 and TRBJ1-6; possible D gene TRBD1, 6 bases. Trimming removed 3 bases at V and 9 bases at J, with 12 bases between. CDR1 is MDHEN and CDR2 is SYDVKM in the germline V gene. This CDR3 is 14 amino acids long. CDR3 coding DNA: TGTGCCAGCAGTTTGCGGGGGCAGGGTTCACCCCTCCACTTT. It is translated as CASSLRGQGSPLHF. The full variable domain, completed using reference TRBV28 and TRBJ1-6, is DVKVTQSSRYLVKRTGEKVFLECVQDMDHENMFWYRQDPGLGLRLIYFSYDVKMKEKGDIPEGYSVSREKKERFSLILESASTNQTSMYLCASSLRGQGSPLHFGNGTRLTVT.

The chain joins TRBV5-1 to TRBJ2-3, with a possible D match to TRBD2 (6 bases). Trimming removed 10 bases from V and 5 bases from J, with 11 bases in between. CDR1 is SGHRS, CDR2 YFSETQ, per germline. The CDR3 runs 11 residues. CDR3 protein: CAPAAGDTQYF. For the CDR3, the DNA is TGCGCCCCCGCAGCGGGAGATACGCAGTATTTT.

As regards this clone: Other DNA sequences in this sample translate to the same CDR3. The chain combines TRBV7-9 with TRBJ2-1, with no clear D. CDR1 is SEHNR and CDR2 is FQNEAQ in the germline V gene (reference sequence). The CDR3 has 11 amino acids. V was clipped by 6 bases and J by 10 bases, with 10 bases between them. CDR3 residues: CASSRAGEQFF. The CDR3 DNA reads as TGTGCCAGCAGTCGCGCAGGAGAGCAGTTCTTC.

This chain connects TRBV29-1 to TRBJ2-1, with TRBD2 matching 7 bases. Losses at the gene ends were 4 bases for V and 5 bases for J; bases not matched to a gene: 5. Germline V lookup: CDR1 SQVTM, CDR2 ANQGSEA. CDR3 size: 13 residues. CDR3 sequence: CSVGLAENNEQFF. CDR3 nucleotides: TGCAGCGTTGGGCTAGCGGAGAACAATGAGCAGTTCTTC.

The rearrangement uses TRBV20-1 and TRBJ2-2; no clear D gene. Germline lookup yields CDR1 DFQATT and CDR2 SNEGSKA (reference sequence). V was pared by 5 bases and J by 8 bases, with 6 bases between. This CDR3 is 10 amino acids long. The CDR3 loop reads CSAPAGELFF. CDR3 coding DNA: TGCAGTGCTCCAGCGGGGGAGCTGTTTTTT.

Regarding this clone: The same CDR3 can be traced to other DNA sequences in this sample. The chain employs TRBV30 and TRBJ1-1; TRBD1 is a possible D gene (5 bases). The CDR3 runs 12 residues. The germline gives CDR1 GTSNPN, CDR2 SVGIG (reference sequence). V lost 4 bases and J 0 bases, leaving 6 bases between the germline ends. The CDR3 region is CAWTGLNTEAFF. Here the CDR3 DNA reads TGTGCCTGGACAGGGCTGAACACTGAAGCTTTCTTT.

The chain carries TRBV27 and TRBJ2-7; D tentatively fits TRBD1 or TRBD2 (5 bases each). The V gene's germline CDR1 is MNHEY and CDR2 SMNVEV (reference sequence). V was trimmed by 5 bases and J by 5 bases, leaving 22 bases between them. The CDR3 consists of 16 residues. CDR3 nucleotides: TGTGCCAGCAGTCCCTCCCCCGGGGCCGCGGCCGACGAGCAGTACTTC. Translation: CASSPSPGAAADEQYF.

Written as DNA, the CDR3 is TGTGCCAGCAGCTCCGGCCTTGAGGGAGAGACCCAGTACTTC. Residues: CASSSGLEGETQYF. The gene calls are TRBV5-6 and TRBJ2-5; the D gene is possibly TRBD2 (5 bases). Trimming left V 3 bases short and J 4 bases short, with 13 bases between. CDR3 length equals 14 residues. CDR1 SGHDT and CDR2 YYEEEE come from the germline V gene.

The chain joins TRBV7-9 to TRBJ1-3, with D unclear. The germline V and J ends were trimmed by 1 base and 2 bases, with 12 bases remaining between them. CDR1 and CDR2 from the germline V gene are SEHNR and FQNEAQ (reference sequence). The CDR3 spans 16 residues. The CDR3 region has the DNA TGTGCCAGCAGCTTAGTTAGCGGGCGCCCTGGAAACACCATATATTTT. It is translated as CASSLVSGRPGNTIYF.

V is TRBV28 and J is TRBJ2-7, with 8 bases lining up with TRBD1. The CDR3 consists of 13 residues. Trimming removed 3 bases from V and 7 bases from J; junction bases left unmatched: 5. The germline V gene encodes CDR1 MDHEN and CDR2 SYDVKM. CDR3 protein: CASSFGQGWEQYF. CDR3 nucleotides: TGTGCCAGCAGTTTCGGACAGGGCTGGGAGCAGTACTTC.

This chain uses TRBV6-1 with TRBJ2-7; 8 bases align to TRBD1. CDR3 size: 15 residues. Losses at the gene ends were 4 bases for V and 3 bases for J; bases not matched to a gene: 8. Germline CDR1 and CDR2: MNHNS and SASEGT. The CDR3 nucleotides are TGTGCCAGCAGTGTTGGGCAGGGGGCGGGCTACGAGCAGTACTTC. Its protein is CASSVGQGAGYEQYF.

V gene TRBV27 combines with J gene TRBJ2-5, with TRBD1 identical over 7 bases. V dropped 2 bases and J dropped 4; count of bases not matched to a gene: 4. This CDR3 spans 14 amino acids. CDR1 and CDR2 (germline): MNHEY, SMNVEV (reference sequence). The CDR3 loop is CASSLTGVGETQYF. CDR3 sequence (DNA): TGTGCCAGCAGTTTAACAGGGGTGGGAGAGACCCAGTACTTC.

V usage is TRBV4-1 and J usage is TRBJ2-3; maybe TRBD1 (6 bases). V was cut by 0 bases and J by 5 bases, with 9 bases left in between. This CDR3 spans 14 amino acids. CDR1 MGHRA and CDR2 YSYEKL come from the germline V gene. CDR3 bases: TGCGCCAGCAGCCAAGAACAGGGTTTAGATACGCAGTATTTT. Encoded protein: CASSQEQGLDTQYF.

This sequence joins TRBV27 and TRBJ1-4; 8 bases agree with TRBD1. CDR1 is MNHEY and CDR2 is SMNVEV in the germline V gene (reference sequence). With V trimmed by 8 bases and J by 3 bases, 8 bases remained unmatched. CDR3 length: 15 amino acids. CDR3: CASRSQGAPNEKLFF. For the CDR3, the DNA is TGTGCCAGCCGGTCCCAGGGGGCTCCTAATGAAAAACTGTTTTTT.

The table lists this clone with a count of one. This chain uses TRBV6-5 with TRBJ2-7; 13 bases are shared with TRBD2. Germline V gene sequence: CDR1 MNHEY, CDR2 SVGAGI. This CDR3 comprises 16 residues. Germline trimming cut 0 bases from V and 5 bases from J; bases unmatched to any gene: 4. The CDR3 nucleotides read TGTGCCAGCAGTTACTCGACTAGCGGGGGGCCACACGAGCAGTACTTC. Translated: CASSYSTSGGPHEQYF.

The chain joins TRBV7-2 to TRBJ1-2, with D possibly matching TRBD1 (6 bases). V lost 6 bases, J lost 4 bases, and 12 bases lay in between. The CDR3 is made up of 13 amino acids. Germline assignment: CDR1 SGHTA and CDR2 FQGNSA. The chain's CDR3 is CASSPAGVYGYTF. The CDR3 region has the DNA TGTGCCAGCAGTCCTGCAGGGGTCTATGGCTACACCTTC.

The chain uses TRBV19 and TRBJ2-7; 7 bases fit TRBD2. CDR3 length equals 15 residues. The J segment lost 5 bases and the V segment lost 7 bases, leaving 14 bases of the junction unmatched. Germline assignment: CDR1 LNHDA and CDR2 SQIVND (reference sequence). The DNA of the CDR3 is TGTGCCAGTACCGATTGGGGCGGGAGTACTAACGAGCAGTACTTC. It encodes CASTDWGGSTNEQYF.

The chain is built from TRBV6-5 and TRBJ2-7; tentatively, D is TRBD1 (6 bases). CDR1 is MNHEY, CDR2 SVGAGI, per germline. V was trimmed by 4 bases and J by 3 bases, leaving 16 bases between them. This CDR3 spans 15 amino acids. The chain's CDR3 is CASSFTGYSVYEQYF. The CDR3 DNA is TGTGCCAGCAGTTTCACAGGGTATTCCGTCTACGAGCAGTACTTC.

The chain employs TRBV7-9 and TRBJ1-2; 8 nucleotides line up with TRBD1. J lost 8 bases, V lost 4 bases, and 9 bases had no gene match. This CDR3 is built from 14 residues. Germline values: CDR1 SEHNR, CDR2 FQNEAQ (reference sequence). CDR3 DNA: TGTGCCAGCAGCTCGGGAGTGACAGGGGTCGGCTACACCTTC. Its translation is CASSSGVTGVGYTF.

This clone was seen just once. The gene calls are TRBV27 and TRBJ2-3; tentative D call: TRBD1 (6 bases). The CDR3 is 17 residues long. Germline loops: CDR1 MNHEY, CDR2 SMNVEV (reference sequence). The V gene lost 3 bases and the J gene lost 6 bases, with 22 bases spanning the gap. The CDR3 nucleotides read TGTGCCAGCAGTTTCGGTTTAGGGGGTTTCGATGGGGATACGCAGTATTTT. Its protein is CASSFGLGGFDGDTQYF.

CDR3 region: CASSVDISPYEQYF. In DNA, the CDR3 is TGTGCCAGCAGCGTAGATATCAGCCCCTACGAGCAGTACTTC. The chain recombines TRBV9 with TRBJ2-7; D unclear. The CDR3 contains 14 residues. Trimming took 0 bases from V and 2 from J, leaving 9 bases between them. The germline gives CDR1 SGDLS, CDR2 YYNGEE.

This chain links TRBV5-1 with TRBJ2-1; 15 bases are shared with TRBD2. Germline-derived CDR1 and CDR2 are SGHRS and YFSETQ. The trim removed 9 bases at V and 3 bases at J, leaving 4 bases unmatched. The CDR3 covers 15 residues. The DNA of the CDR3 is TGCGCCACCCGGACTAGCGGGGGGGACTACAATGAGCAGTTCTTC. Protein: CATRTSGGDYNEQFF.

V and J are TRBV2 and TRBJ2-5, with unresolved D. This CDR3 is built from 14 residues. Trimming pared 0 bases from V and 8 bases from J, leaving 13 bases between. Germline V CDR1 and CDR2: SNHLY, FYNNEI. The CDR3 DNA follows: TGTGCCAGCAGTGAAGCGGGTAGGGCGTCTACCCAGTACTTC. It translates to CASSEAGRASTQYF.

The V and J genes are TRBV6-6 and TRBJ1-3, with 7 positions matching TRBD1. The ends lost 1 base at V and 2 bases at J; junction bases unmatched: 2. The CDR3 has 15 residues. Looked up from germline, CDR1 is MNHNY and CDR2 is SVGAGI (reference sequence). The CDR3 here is CASSYYQGAGNTIYF. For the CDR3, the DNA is TGTGCCAGCAGTTACTATCAGGGGGCTGGAAACACCATATATTTT.